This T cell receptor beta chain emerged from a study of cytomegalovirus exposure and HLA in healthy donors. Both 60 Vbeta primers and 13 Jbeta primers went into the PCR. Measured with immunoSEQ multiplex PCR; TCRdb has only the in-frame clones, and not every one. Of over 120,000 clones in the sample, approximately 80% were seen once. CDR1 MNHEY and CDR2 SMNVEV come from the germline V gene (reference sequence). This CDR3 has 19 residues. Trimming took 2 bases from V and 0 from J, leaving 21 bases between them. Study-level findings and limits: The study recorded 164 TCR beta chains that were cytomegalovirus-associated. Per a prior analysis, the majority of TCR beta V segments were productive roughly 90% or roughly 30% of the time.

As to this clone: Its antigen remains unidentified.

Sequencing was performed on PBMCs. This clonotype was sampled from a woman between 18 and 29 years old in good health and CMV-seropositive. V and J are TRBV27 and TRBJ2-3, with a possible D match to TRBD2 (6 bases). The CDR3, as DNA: TGTGCCAGCAGTTTAAGTCCCTGGCGGCGGGGTGCTAGCACAGATACGCAGTATTTT. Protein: CASSLSPWRRGASTDTQYF.